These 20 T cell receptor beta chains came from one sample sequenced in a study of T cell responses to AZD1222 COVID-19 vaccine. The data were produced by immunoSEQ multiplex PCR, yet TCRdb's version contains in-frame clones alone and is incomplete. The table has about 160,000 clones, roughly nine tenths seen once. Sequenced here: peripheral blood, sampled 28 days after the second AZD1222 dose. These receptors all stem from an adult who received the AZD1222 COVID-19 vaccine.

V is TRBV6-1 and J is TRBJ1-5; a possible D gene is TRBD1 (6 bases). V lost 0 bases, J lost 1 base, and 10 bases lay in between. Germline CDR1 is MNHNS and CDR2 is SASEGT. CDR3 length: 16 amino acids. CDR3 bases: TGTGCCAGCAGTGAAGCACAGGGTGGGAGCAATCAGCCCCAGCATTTT. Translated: CASSEAQGGSNQPQHF.

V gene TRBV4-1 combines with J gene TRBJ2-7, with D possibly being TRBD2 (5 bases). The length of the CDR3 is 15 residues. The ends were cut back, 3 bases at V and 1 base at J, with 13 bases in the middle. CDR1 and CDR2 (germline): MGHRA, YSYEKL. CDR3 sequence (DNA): TGCGCCAGCAGCCATCCACTTAGCGAATCCTACGAGCAGTACTTC. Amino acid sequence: CASSHPLSESYEQYF.

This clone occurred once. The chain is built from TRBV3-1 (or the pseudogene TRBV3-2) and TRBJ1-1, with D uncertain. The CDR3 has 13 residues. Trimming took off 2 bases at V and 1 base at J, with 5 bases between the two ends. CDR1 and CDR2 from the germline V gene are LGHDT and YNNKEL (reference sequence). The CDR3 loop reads CASSQSWNTEAFF. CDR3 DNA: TGTGCCAGCAGCCAAAGCTGGAACACTGAAGCTTTCTTT.

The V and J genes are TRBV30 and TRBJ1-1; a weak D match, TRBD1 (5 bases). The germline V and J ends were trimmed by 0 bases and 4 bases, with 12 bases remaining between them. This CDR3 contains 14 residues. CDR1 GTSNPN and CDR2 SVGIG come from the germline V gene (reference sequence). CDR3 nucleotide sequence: TGTGCCTGGAGTGTACACGGTAGGGGCACTGAAGCTTTCTTT. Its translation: CAWSVHGRGTEAFF.

CDR3 residues: CASSLRAGTYNEQFF. As DNA, the CDR3 is TGTGCCAGCAGCCTTCGGGCAGGGACGTACAATGAGCAGTTCTTC. V usage is TRBV5-6 and J usage is TRBJ2-1; either TRBD1 or TRBD2 may supply D (5 bases each). The CDR3 totals 15 residues. Trimming left V 4 bases short and J 4 bases short, with 15 bases between. CDR1 is SGHDT and CDR2 is YYEEEE in the germline V gene.

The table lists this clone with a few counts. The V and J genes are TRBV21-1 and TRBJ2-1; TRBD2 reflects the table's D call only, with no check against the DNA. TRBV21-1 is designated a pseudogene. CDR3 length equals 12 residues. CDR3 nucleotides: TGTGCCAGCAGCAAAGTTGCGGGTGAGCAGTTCTTC. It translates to CASSKVAGEQFF.

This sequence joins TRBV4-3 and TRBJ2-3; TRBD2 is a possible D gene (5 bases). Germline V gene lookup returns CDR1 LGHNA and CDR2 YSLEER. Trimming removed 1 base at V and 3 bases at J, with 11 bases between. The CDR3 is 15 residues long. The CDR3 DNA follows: TGCGCCAGCAGCCAAGGGTTAGCGATTACAGATACGCAGTATTTT. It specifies CASSQGLAITDTQYF.

CDR3 DNA: TGTGCCAGCAGCTTTAGCGGGAGGAGGGATACGCAGTATTTT. This translates into CASSFSGRRDTQYF. This rearrangement joins TRBV7-3 to TRBJ2-3; 10 bases are a match to TRBD2. This CDR3 contains 14 residues. V shed 3 bases, J shed 6 bases, and the junction held 3 bases outside the gene matches. Germline CDR1 reads SGHTA; CDR2 reads FQGTGA.

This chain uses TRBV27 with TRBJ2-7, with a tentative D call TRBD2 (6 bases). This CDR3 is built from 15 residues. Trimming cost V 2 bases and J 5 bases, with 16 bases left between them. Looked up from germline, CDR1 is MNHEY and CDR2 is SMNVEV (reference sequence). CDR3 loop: CASSLMRGPLDEQYF. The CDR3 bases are TGTGCCAGCAGTTTAATGCGGGGACCCCTCGACGAGCAGTACTTC.

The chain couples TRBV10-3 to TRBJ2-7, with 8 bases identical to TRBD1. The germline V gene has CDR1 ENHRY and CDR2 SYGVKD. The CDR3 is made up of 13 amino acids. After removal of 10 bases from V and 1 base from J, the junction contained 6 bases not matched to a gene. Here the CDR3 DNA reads TGTGCCACCACAGGGGGGCTTTCCTACGAGCAGTACTTC. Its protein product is CATTGGLSYEQYF.

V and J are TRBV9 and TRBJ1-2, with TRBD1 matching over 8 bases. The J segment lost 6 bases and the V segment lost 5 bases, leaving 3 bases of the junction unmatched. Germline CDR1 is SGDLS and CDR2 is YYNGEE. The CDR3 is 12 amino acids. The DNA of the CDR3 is TGTGCCAGCAGGGACAGGGCGAATGGCTACACCTTC. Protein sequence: CASRDRANGYTF. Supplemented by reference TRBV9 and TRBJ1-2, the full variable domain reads DSGVTQTPKHLITATGQRVTLRCSPRSGDLSVYWYQQSLDQGLQFLIQYYNGEERAKGNILERFSAQQFPDLHSELNLSSLELGDSALYFCASRDRANGYTFGSGTRLTVV.

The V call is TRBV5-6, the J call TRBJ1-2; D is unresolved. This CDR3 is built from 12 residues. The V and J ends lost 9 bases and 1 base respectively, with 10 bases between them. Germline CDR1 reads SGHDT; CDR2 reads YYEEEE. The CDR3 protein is CATSQVNYGYTF. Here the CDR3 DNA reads TGTGCCACAAGTCAAGTTAACTATGGCTACACCTTC.

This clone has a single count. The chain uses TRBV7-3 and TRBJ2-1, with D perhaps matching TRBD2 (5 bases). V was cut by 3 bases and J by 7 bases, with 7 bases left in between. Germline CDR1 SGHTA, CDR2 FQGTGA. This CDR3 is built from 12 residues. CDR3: CASSFPGNEQFF. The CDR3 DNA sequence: TGTGCCAGCAGCTTCCCGGGGAATGAGCAGTTCTTC.

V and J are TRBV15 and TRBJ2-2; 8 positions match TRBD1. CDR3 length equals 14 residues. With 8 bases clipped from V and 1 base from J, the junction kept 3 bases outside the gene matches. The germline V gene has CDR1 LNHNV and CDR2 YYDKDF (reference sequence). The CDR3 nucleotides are TGTGCCACCCGGGGGACAGGGAACACCGGGGAGCTGTTTTTT. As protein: CATRGTGNTGELFF.

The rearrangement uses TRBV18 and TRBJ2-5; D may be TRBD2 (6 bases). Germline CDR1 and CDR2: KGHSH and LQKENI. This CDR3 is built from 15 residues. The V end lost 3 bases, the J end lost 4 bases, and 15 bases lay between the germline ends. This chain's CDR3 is CASSPPTPGGETQYF. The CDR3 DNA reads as TGTGCCAGCTCACCCCCGACCCCCGGGGGAGAGACCCAGTACTTC.

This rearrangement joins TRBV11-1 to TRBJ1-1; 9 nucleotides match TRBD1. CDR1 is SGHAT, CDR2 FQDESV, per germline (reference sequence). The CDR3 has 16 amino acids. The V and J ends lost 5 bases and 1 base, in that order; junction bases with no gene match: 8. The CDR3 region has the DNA TGTGCCAGCAGCCGAGACAGGGGGTCGGGGAACACTGAAGCTTTCTTT. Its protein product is CASSRDRGSGNTEAFF.

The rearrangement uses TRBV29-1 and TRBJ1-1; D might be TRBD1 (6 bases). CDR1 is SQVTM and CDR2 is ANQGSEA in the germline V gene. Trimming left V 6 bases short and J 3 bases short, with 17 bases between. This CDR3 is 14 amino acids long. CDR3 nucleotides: TGCAGCGTCGACCTTTTCAAGGGGGACACTGAAGCTTTCTTT. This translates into CSVDLFKGDTEAFF.

CDR3 residues: CASSFRQGQGYTF. Written as DNA, the CDR3 is TGTGCCAGCAGCTTTCGGCAGGGGCAGGGCTACACCTTC. This chain joins TRBV7-3 and TRBJ1-2; D perhaps matches TRBD1 (6 bases). V dropped 3 bases and J dropped 8 bases, with 13 bases sitting between them. Germline-derived CDR1 and CDR2 are SGHTA and FQGTGA. This CDR3 comprises 13 residues.

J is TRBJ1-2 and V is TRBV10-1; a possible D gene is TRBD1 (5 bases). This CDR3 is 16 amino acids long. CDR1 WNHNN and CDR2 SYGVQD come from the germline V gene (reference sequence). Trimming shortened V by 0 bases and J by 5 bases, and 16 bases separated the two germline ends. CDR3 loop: CASSESIGGKGYGYTF. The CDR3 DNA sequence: TGCGCCAGCAGTGAGTCGATCGGGGGGAAAGGGTATGGCTACACCTTC.

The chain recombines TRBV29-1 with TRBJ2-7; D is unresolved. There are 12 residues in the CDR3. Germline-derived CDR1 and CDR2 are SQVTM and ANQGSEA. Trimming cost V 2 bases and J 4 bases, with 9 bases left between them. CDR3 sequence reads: CSVELSSYEQYF. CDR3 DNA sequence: TGCAGCGTTGAACTGTCATCTTACGAGCAGTACTTC.